These 16 T cell receptor beta chains came from one sample sequenced in a study of cytomegalovirus exposure and HLA in healthy donors. The PCR made use of 60 Vbeta and 13 Jbeta primers. The table came from immunoSEQ multiplex PCR; TCRdb's copy has only in-frame clones and leaves some out. The data contain about 99,000 clones, over 75% of them singletons. Sequenced sample: PBMCs. These receptors originate from a woman between 18 and 30 years old in good health and CMV-seropositive.

The chain has TRBV18 and TRBJ2-1, with TRBD2 identical over 11 bases. The junction had 4 bases not matched to a gene; V was cut back by 10 bases and J by 2 bases. Per germline, CDR1 KGHSH and CDR2 LQKENI. The CDR3 consists of 14 residues. The CDR3 is CATRLAGPYNEQFF. CDR3 nucleotides: TGTGCCACCCGACTAGCGGGACCCTACAATGAGCAGTTCTTC.

This clone has just one count. This chain uses TRBV7-9 with TRBJ2-3; D remains unclear. Germline-derived CDR1 and CDR2 are SEHNR and FQNEAQ (reference sequence). This CDR3 is 15 amino acids long. V was clipped by 4 bases and J by 4 bases, with 15 bases between them. CDR3 loop: CASSYDDRSPDTQYF. In DNA form, the CDR3 reads TGTGCCAGCAGCTACGACGACCGGAGTCCAGATACGCAGTATTTT.

The gene calls are TRBV5-6 and TRBJ2-1; the match to TRBD2 covers 14 bases. Trimming removed 5 bases from V and 7 bases from J; junction bases left unmatched: 17. This CDR3 is built from 19 residues. Germline V gives CDR1 SGHDT, CDR2 YYEEEE. The CDR3 loop is CASSMTSGRASATLNEQFF. The CDR3 region has the DNA TGTGCCAGCAGTATGACTAGCGGGAGGGCCTCGGCTACACTAAATGAGCAGTTCTTC.

The V and J genes are TRBV29-1 and TRBJ1-3, with D unresolved. This CDR3 is built from 16 residues. Per germline, CDR1 SQVTM and CDR2 ANQGSEA. Trimming shortened V by 1 base and J by 5 bases, and 18 bases separated the two germline ends. The CDR3 spells CSVEVSEGLYRNTIYF. CDR3 nucleotide sequence: TGCAGCGTTGAAGTTTCCGAGGGCCTATACCGAAACACCATATATTTT.

The V gene is TRBV5-6, the J gene TRBJ1-1; D is possibly TRBD1 (5 bases). V was shortened by 5 bases and J by 1 base, with 12 bases between the two germline ends. The germline V gene has CDR1 SGHDT and CDR2 YYEEEE. This CDR3 contains 14 residues. For the CDR3, the DNA is TGTGCCAGCAGTTTTGTGACAGAGAACACTGAAGCTTTCTTT. This gives the protein CASSFVTENTEAFF.

V gene TRBV11-2 combines with J gene TRBJ1-4, with TRBD1 as a possible D gene (5 bases). Trimming cost V 4 bases and J 4 bases, with 10 bases left between them. The CDR3 loop spans 14 amino acids. Germline-derived CDR1 and CDR2 are SGHAT and FQNNGV. The CDR3 DNA sequence: TGTGCCAGCAGCTCGGGACTAGATAATGAAAAACTGTTTTTT. Translating gives CASSSGLDNEKLFF.

V gene TRBV4-1 combines with J gene TRBJ1-1, with 7 bases identical to TRBD1. With 4 bases clipped from V and 4 bases from J, the junction kept 9 bases outside the gene matches. Germline V gene lookup returns CDR1 MGHRA and CDR2 YSYEKL. The CDR3 length is 15 residues. Written as DNA, the CDR3 is TGCGCCAGCAGCCGAGCTACAGGGGAAGGCACTGAAGCTTTCTTT. It translates to CASSRATGEGTEAFF.

The rearrangement links TRBV27 to TRBJ2-7; TRBD1 agrees at 7 bases. J was trimmed by 0 bases and V by 6 bases; bases with no gene match: 5. The germline V gene encodes CDR1 MNHEY and CDR2 SMNVEV (reference sequence). The CDR3 has 14 residues. CDR3 bases: TGTGCCAGCAGGACCCGGGACAGCTCCTACGAGCAGTACTTC. It is translated as CASRTRDSSYEQYF.

The chain joins TRBV5-1 to TRBJ2-7, with TRBD2 matching 9 bases. The CDR3 contains 15 residues. Germline values: CDR1 SGHRS, CDR2 YFSETQ. The ends lost 1 base at V and 3 bases at J; junction bases unmatched: 5. The CDR3 spells CASSLPGTSSYEQYF. CDR3 nucleotides: TGCGCCAGCAGCTTGCCCGGGACTAGCAGCTACGAGCAGTACTTC. Full variable domain (remainder filled in from reference TRBV5-1 and TRBJ2-7): KAGVTQTPRYLIKTRGQQVTLSCSPISGHRSVSWYQQTPGQGLQFLFEYFSETQRNKGNFPGRFSGRQFSNSRSEMNVSTLELGDSALYLCASSLPGTSSYEQYFGPGTRLTVT.

This clone turned up a few times. The V gene is TRBV6-6, the J gene TRBJ2-1; D is undetermined. The CDR3 runs to 12 residues. Trimming cost V 6 bases and J 5 bases, with 8 bases left between them. Per germline, CDR1 MNHNY and CDR2 SVGAGI (reference sequence). This chain's CDR3 is CASSAINNEQFF. Here the CDR3 DNA reads TGTGCCAGCAGCGCTATCAACAATGAGCAGTTCTTC.

J is TRBJ1-5 and V is TRBV10-2; D is uncertain. Germline V gene data show CDR1 as WSHSY and CDR2 as SAAADI. This CDR3 region has 14 residues. The V gene lost 6 bases and the J gene lost 0 bases, with 9 bases spanning the gap. In DNA form, the CDR3 reads TGCGCCAGCAGGGCATCTTATAGCAATCAGCCCCAGCATTTT. It specifies CASRASYSNQPQHF.

The chain has TRBV6-5 and TRBJ2-5; TRBD1 is a possible D gene (6 bases). Looked up from germline, CDR1 is MNHEY and CDR2 is SVGAGI. V lost 6 bases, J lost 3 bases, and 17 bases lay in between. CDR3 size: 15 residues. CDR3 loop: CASSPSGTLKETQYF. Written as DNA, the CDR3 is TGTGCCAGCAGCCCCTCCGGGACATTGAAAGAGACCCAGTACTTC.

Here the CDR3 reads CASSFTGFTGELFF. In nucleotides, the CDR3 is TGTGCCAGCAGCTTTACAGGGTTCACCGGGGAGCTGTTTTTT. The gene calls are TRBV28 and TRBJ2-2, with D perhaps matching TRBD1 (6 bases). Germline values: CDR1 MDHEN, CDR2 SYDVKM. The CDR3 totals 14 residues. Trimming removed 6 bases from V and 4 bases from J, with 12 bases in between.

The chain joins TRBV20-1 to TRBJ1-1; D is possibly TRBD1 (5 bases). This CDR3 comprises 11 residues. Trimming cost V 0 bases and J 7 bases, with 6 bases left between them. Germline-derived CDR1 and CDR2 are DFQATT and SNEGSKA (reference sequence). The CDR3 sequence: CSAREGLEAFF. The CDR3 region has the DNA TGCAGTGCTAGAGAGGGGCTTGAAGCTTTCTTT.

The chain links TRBV5-4 to TRBJ1-3, with 7 nucleotides matching TRBD1. Germline-derived CDR1 and CDR2 are SGHNT and YYREEE (reference sequence). The CDR3 runs 16 residues. Unmatched junction bases numbered 8, after V lost 5 bases and J lost 0 bases. The CDR3, as DNA: TGTGCCAGCAGTCACAGGGGCGAAAGCTCTGGAAACACCATATATTTT. Amino acid sequence: CASSHRGESSGNTIYF.

The chain combines TRBV5-6 with TRBJ1-1; D gene unclear. Germline assignment: CDR1 SGHDT and CDR2 YYEEEE. This CDR3 has 14 residues. Trimming pared 1 base from V and 1 base from J, leaving 8 bases between. CDR3 DNA: TGTGCCAGCAGCTTGTTAGCTGCGAACACTGAAGCTTTCTTT. The encoded protein is CASSLLAANTEAFF.